The clone carrying this TCR beta chain turned up a few times. Using immunoSEQ multiplex PCR, the repertoire was profiled, and TCRdb retains in-frame clones only, with some absent. The data hold 130,000 to 150,000 clones, with 80% to 85% observed a single time. Cohort allocation depended upon clinical history that participants reported. Within the 2 weeks before study entry, each person in the exposed group met a COVID-19 case. This entry comes from a study of blood T cell repertoires in COVID-19. About the study: Acute and convalescent COVID-19 samples came from the United States, Italy and Spain. Sources were T cells, B-cell-depleted T cells, or PBMCs; the material itself was cDNA or gDNA.

V was pared by 1 base and J by 4 bases, with 7 bases between. The CDR3 has 13 amino acids. Germline CDR1 and CDR2: MNHNS and SASEGT. The sample taken for sequencing was PBMCs or T cells enriched from blood (not recorded which). The clonotype was recovered from a woman aged 50 to 60 who had been exposed to COVID-19. The J gene is TRBJ1-2, the V gene TRBV6-1; D is ambiguous. DNA of the CDR3: TGTGCCAGCAGTGAAGAGCTTTCCTATGGCTACACCTTC. Translating gives CASSEELSYGYTF.